This TCR beta chain was retrieved from a study of PD-1 blockade in mismatch repair-deficient tumors. General study results and limits: Tumor-resident clones, often absent from pretreatment blood, expanded after pembrolizumab and then contracted.

Every patient had mismatch repair deficiency by PCR or immunohistochemistry. The TCR-sequenced patients were a few responders to pembrolizumab. V was pared by 3 bases and J by 3 bases, with 14 bases between. The germline gives CDR1 SNHLY, CDR2 FYNNEI. The CDR3 contains 16 residues. Method: immunoSEQ multiplex PCR; TCRdb's copy keeps in-frame clones and lacks some. Of about 40,000 clones listed, 80% to 90% are singletons. Turning to this clone: As yet, its antigen is unknown.

Specimen: peripheral blood, collected 76 weeks after starting pembrolizumab. The receptor's source is an adult with mismatch repair-deficient cancer. This chain connects TRBV2 to TRBJ2-2; maybe TRBD2 (6 bases). The CDR3 nucleotides read TGTGCCAGCAGTGACACCGTGGCGGGGTACACCGGGGAGCTGTTTTTT. This gives the protein CASSDTVAGYTGELFF.